This record looks at one TCR beta chain sequence and its context. Trimming cost V 0 bases and J 7 bases; bases outside gene matches: 4. The germline gives CDR1 SGDLS, CDR2 YYNGEE. The CDR3 loop spans 14 amino acids. Produced via immunoSEQ multiplex PCR; TCRdb's table is partial and in-frame only. The sample includes 8,000 or so clones, roughly 70% of them seen just once. This sample was taken from a study of neoadjuvant anti-PD-1 for oral cavity cancer. Stated time point: after neoadjuvant nivolumab, at surgical resection. The chain uses TRBV9 and TRBJ1-2; 9 nucleotides agree with TRBD1. The sample in question was PBMCs, obtained after nivolumab (anti-PD-1) treatment. This clonotype was obtained from a person aged 35-79 years with oral cavity squamous cell carcinoma. CDR3 residues: CASSVATGGTGYTF. Written as DNA, the CDR3 is TGTGCCAGCAGCGTAGCCACAGGGGGCACTGGCTACACCTTC.